These T cell receptor beta chains were read from a single sample in a study of T cells in localized non-small cell lung cancer. Profiling relied on immunoSEQ multiplex PCR, and the TCRdb table lists in-frame clones only, not all of them. Of 86,000 or so clones detected, 80% to 90% appear once; the ten largest clones hold more than 2.5%. Sequences were derived from peripheral blood, sampled before any cancer treatment. The receptor source for this set is a man between 40 and 70 years old with stage I lung adenocarcinoma. Both conserved end residues are part of each CDR3. Fields, in order: D gene, clone size, J gene, V gene, CDR3 protein, CDR3 DNA. A D gene is named only where the DNA matches it firmly. Expanded clones are given a class, and other clones once, few, many or no size at all.

D: TRBD2
size: -
J: TRBJ2-7
V: TRBV2
CDR3: CAGRGTSGRGEQYF
DNA: TGTGCCGGCAGGGGAACTAGCGGGAGGGGAGAGCAGTACTTC

D: -
size: -
J: TRBJ1-5
V: TRBV10-2
CDR3: CASSEYNQPQHF
DNA: TGCGCCAGCAGTGAGTACAATCAGCCCCAGCATTTT

D: -
size: -
J: TRBJ1-1
V: TRBV7-2
CDR3: CASSLAGSIEAFF
DNA: TGTGCCAGCAGCTTAGCAGGGAGTATTGAAGCTTTCTTT

D: -
size: -
J: TRBJ2-7
V: TRBV19
CDR3: CASSIVAGSDEQYF
DNA: TGTGCCAGTAGTATCGTGGCAGGGTCCGACGAGCAGTACTTC

D: TRBD1
size: -
J: TRBJ2-5
V: TRBV18
CDR3: CASSPPLAGQGEETQYF
DNA: TGTGCCAGCTCACCACCACTCGCCGGACAGGGAGAGGAGACCCAGTACTTC

D: TRBD1
size: -
J: TRBJ1-5
V: TRBV5-1
CDR3: CASSLATGQQPQHF
DNA: TGCGCCAGCAGCTTGGCGACAGGGCAACAGCCCCAGCATTTT

D: -
size: -
J: TRBJ2-5
V: TRBV19
CDR3: CASSSGLLQETQYF
DNA: TGTGCCAGTAGTTCAGGACTACTACAAGAGACCCAGTACTTC

D: TRBD1
size: -
J: TRBJ2-7
V: TRBV5-1
CDR3: CASSRDRGAWEQYF
DNA: TGCGCCAGCAGCAGGGACAGGGGGGCCTGGGAGCAGTACTTC

D: -
size: once
J: TRBJ2-7
V: TRBV5-4
CDR3: CASSTDTEQYF
DNA: TGTGCCAGCAGCACAGACACCGAGCAGTACTTC

D: TRBD2
size: -
J: TRBJ2-1
V: TRBV19
CDR3: CASSPGLAGVYNEQFF
DNA: TGTGCCAGTAGTCCTGGACTAGCGGGGGTATACAATGAGCAGTTCTTC

D: -
size: -
J: TRBJ2-2
V: TRBV30
CDR3: CAWSGRVAGELFF
DNA: TGTGCCTGGAGTGGTAGGGTAGCCGGGGAGCTGTTTTTT

D: TRBD2
size: -
J: TRBJ2-1
V: TRBV7-3
CDR3: CASSPRGTGTSGRRNEQFF
DNA: TGTGCCAGCAGCCCTAGGGGAACCGGGACTAGCGGCCGCCGCAATGAGCAGTTCTTC

D: TRBD1
size: -
J: TRBJ1-2
V: TRBV7-2
CDR3: CASRETGGGFGYTF
DNA: TGTGCCAGCAGGGAGACAGGGGGGGGGTTTGGCTACACCTTC

D: TRBD1
size: -
J: TRBJ2-7
V: TRBV4-1
CDR3: CASSQEDRGLYEQYF
DNA: TGCGCCAGCAGCCAGGAGGACAGGGGACTATACGAGCAGTACTTC

D: -
size: -
J: TRBJ2-1
V: TRBV7-3
CDR3: CASTGDSDGNEQFF
DNA: TGTGCCAGCACCGGGGACTCCGATGGCAATGAGCAGTTCTTC

D: -
size: -
J: TRBJ2-3
V: TRBV6-1
CDR3: CASSSPSTNTQYF
DNA: TGTGCCAGCAGTTCCCCTTCCACCAATACGCAGTATTTT

D: -
size: few
J: TRBJ2-2
V: TRBV19
CDR3: CASSILDPAGELFF
DNA: TGTGCCAGTAGTATCTTGGACCCAGCCGGGGAGCTGTTTTTT

D: -
size: -
J: TRBJ1-2
V: TRBV5-1
CDR3: CASSLGGSGYGYTF
DNA: TGCGCCAGCAGCTTGGGGGGCTCCGGCTATGGCTACACCTTC

D: TRBD2
size: -
J: TRBJ2-7
V: TRBV4-2
CDR3: CASSLGLAGYEQYF
DNA: TGTGCCAGCAGCCTCGGACTAGCGGGCTACGAGCAGTACTTC

D: -
size: -
J: TRBJ2-3
V: TRBV4-1
CDR3: CASRTIQGAGSTDTQYF
DNA: TGCGCCAGCAGGACAATTCAGGGCGCGGGGAGCACAGATACGCAGTATTTT

D: -
size: medium-sized
J: TRBJ2-2
V: TRBV5-1
CDR3: CASSLRQGENTGELFF
DNA: TGCGCCAGCAGCTTGCGGCAGGGAGAAAACACCGGGGAGCTGTTTTTT

D: TRBD1
size: -
J: TRBJ1-1
V: TRBV5-6
CDR3: CASSLSWDRNTEAFF
DNA: TGTGCCAGCAGCTTGAGTTGGGACAGGAACACTGAAGCTTTCTTT

D: -
size: -
J: TRBJ2-5
V: TRBV21-1
CDR3: CASSKFQDKTQYF
DNA: TGTGCCAGCAGCAAATTCCAGGATAAGACCCAGTACTTC

D: TRBD1
size: -
J: TRBJ1-1
V: TRBV2
CDR3: CASSRSGTGVLYTEAFF
DNA: TGTGCCAGCAGCCGGTCCGGGACAGGGGTCCTATACACTGAAGCTTTCTTT

D: TRBD2
size: once
J: TRBJ2-3
V: TRBV6-1
CDR3: CASSGLRLAPTANTDTQYF
DNA: TGTGCCAGCAGTGGATTGAGACTAGCACCTACGGCAAACACAGATACGCAGTATTTT

D: TRBD1
size: -
J: TRBJ1-3
V: TRBV27
CDR3: CASSPLAGTAGNTIYF
DNA: TGTGCCAGCAGTCCCCTAGCCGGGACAGCTGGAAACACCATATATTTT

D: -
size: -
J: TRBJ2-3
V: TRBV6-4
CDR3: CASGGQTDTQYF
DNA: TGTGCCAGCGGGGGGCAGACAGATACGCAGTATTTT

D: -
size: -
J: TRBJ1-5
V: TRBV19
CDR3: CASRFLHSNQPQHF
DNA: TGTGCCAGTCGATTTCTGCATAGCAATCAGCCCCAGCATTTT

D: -
size: -
J: TRBJ1-2
V: TRBV7-2
CDR3: CASSLGGARYGYTF
DNA: TGTGCCAGCAGCTTAGGGGGCGCGAGGTATGGCTACACCTTC

D: -
size: -
J: TRBJ1-5
V: TRBV30
CDR3: CAWRFLWVANQPQHF
DNA: TGTGCCTGGAGGTTTCTTTGGGTCGCAAATCAGCCCCAGCATTTT

D: TRBD1
size: -
J: TRBJ2-2
V: TRBV9
CDR3: CASSVTGTDYTGELFF
DNA: TGTGCCAGCAGCGTAACCGGGACAGACTACACCGGGGAGCTGTTTTTT

D: -
size: -
J: TRBJ2-1
V: TRBV19
CDR3: CASSTGPGTYNEQFF
DNA: TGTGCCAGTAGTACAGGACCTGGGACCTACAATGAGCAGTTCTTC

D: -
size: -
J: TRBJ1-2
V: TRBV2
CDR3: CASSEGGGYGYTF
DNA: TGTGCCAGCAGTGAGGGCGGGGGTTATGGCTACACCTTC

D: -
size: -
J: TRBJ1-1
V: TRBV5-6
CDR3: CASSLYLNTEAFF
DNA: TGTGCCAGCAGCTTGTATCTGAACACTGAAGCTTTCTTT